What follows describes a single TCR beta chain. Its recognized antigen is unknown. Per-base quality was not reported, and no clone a single base away is much larger than it. The data were obtained in a study of T cell responses to AZD1222 COVID-19 vaccine (dated by TCRdb to the early 2020s). At the level of the whole study: A total of approximately 230 trial participants underwent TCR sequencing, of whom some 210 received two doses of AZD1222 and 26 received two doses of the MenACWY control vaccine. Trial participants were enrolled by age into subgroups of 18-55, 56-69 and 70-plus years, and about 150, 27 and 61 TCR-sequenced participants, respectively, were included in these subgroups.

The V end loses 5 bases and the J end loses 2 bases, and a stretch of 16 bases separates them. The CDR3 contains 16 residues, cysteine and phenylalanine counted. Just the 48-base CDR3 DNA is kept, in frame starting at base 1. CDR1 SEHNR and CDR2 FQNEAQ are derived from the germline V gene (reference sequence). What the research found in general, with its limitations: Reportedly, almost half of the unique spike-specific TCRs recognized epitopes lying outside the regions that are mutated in the B.1.351 and B.1.1.7 variants. Most participants were white British and females outnumbered males, and the authors suggested that clonal diversity may have been underestimated. The 56-69-year group was small, and its depth increase did not reach significance, likely because of low power. Because no samples from the day 14 peak response were available, repertoires could be characterized only after the peak T cell response. After two AZD1222 doses, spike-specific TCR breadth and depth were significantly higher than at day 0 and than in MenACWY recipients. Conclusions about previously exposed vaccinees are limited, since just a handful of AZD1222 recipients were seropositive for SARS-CoV-2 at baseline. CD4 TCRs associated with the vaccine covered the entire spike protein, and the dominant responses were in regions 160-218 and 743-854.

In light of the paper, this sample's time point label describes: about 28 days (+/-7) after the second vaccine dose. AZD1222 recipients whose second dose came at about 4 weeks and those whose second dose came at about 12 weeks were combined into one group, since spike-specific TCR depth and breadth did not differ between the two schedules. Vaccinee samples came from UK trials COV001 and COV002, including a single-blind randomized controlled phase 2/3 trial of AZD1222 (ChAdOx1 nCoV-19) in healthy adults. For TCRbeta chain sequencing, PBMC samples from trial participants were taken at day 0 and at day 28 after the second dose. The CDR3 regions of human TCRbeta chains were analyzed by immunosequencing. The original methods were these. TCRs in the repertoires were matched against a reference library of SARS-CoV-2-specific TCRs that had been generated with the MIRA antigen-specificity platform. Breadth was defined as the fraction of unique TCRs that were SARS-CoV-2-associated. Depth was defined as the fraction of total T cells that were SARS-CoV-2-associated. Using the MIRA data, each spike-specific TCR was assigned both to the spike region to which the TCR was reactive and to a CD4 or CD8 class. Log10-transformed breadth and depth values were compared by one-way ANOVA with Sidak's multiple comparisons tests. Sourced from immuneACCESS, this table was stored by TCRdb with only in-frame sequences that have V and J called. A share of the clones is absent; for the studies checked, an unresolved V gene accounts for under half, and the remainder has no known explanation. V, J and clone size were drawn from that table, and D and trimming were deduced from the DNA. The table for this sample lists roughly 270,000 clones; around 93% of them were counted only once. The ten largest clones capture less than 0.65% of the sample.

The source is an adult who received the AZD1222 COVID-19 vaccine. The rearrangement joined TRBV7-9 to TRBJ1-3; too little of a D gene remains to name it. The sample was peripheral blood, taken 28 days after the second AZD1222 dose. The DNA reads as follows: TGTGCCAGCAGCCCACCAGGAAATCGGCCTGGAAACACCATATATTTT. This is translated as CASSPPGNRPGNTIYF.